The 19 T cell receptor beta chains below all came from one sample that was sequenced in a study of cytomegalovirus exposure and HLA in healthy donors. The PCR employed 60 Vbeta primers together with 13 Jbeta primers. The data were produced by immunoSEQ multiplex PCR, yet TCRdb's version contains in-frame clones alone and is incomplete. This table has about 150,000 clones, less than 85% appearing once. Material for sequencing was PBMCs. Receptors were obtained from a man in his forties or fifties in good health and CMV-seronegative.

The chain combines TRBV28 with TRBJ2-5; possibly TRBD2 for D (5 bases). The germline CDR1 and CDR2 sequences are MDHEN and SYDVKM. This CDR3 has 16 amino acids. Trimming took 3 bases from V and 5 from J, leaving 19 bases between them. The CDR3 nucleotides are TGTGCCAGCAGTTTTAGGGAGCCACGATCGTGGGAGACCCAGTACTTC. Translated, it gives CASSFREPRSWETQYF. Variable domain in full (rest from reference TRBV28 and TRBJ2-5): DVKVTQSSRYLVKRTGEKVFLECVQDMDHENMFWYRQDPGLGLRLIYFSYDVKMKEKGDIPEGYSVSREKKERFSLILESASTNQTSMYLCASSFREPRSWETQYFGPGTRLLVL.

The V and J genes are TRBV7-6 and TRBJ2-7, with D possibly matching TRBD2 (5 bases). The CDR3 sequence is 16 residues long. Trimming took off 3 bases at V and 0 bases at J, with 15 bases between the two ends. Germline V CDR1 and CDR2: SGHVS, FNYEAQ. CDR3 sequence reads: CASSFSRTGSSYEQYF. The CDR3 nucleotides are TGTGCCAGCAGCTTCAGTAGGACGGGAAGCTCCTACGAGCAGTACTTC.

V is TRBV5-1 and J is TRBJ2-7, with TRBD1 matching 9 bases. V was clipped by 3 bases and J by 2 bases; unmatched bases: 6. CDR3 size: 15 residues. The V gene's germline CDR1 is SGHRS and CDR2 YFSETQ. Here the CDR3 reads CASSSEQGAAYEQYF. The CDR3 coding sequence is TGCGCCAGCAGCTCGGAACAGGGGGCTGCCTACGAGCAGTACTTC.

V usage is TRBV5-1 and J usage is TRBJ2-5, with 7 bases aligning to TRBD1. Germline V gene lookup returns CDR1 SGHRS and CDR2 YFSETQ. The CDR3 runs to 15 residues. The ends lost 0 bases at V and 11 bases at J; junction bases unmatched: 13. CDR3 region: CASSLGQGSLVEQYF. As DNA, the CDR3 is TGCGCCAGCAGCTTGGGACAGGGATCTTTAGTGGAGCAGTACTTC. Based on the CDR3 plus reference TRBV5-1 and TRBJ2-5, the full variable domain is KAGVTQTPRYLIKTRGQQVTLSCSPISGHRSVSWYQQTPGQGLQFLFEYFSETQRNKGNFPGRFSGRQFSNSRSEMNVSTLELGDSALYLCASSLGQGSLVEQYFGPGTRLLVL.

This clone has only a few counts. The chain joins TRBV30 to TRBJ2-1; D might be TRBD2 (7 bases). Germline values: CDR1 GTSNPN, CDR2 SVGIG (reference sequence). The CDR3 runs 13 residues. The V gene lost 6 bases and the J gene lost 5 bases, with 14 bases spanning the gap. CDR3 loop: CACGGLANNEQFF. The DNA for the CDR3 is TGTGCCTGCGGGGGGCTAGCCAACAATGAGCAGTTCTTC.

This clone was seen only a few times. This chain connects TRBV6-1 to TRBJ2-7; D unclear. The germline V gene encodes CDR1 MNHNS and CDR2 SASEGT. V was shortened by 5 bases and J by 6 bases, with 8 bases between the two germline ends. The CDR3 has 11 amino acids. CDR3 sequence: CASSYIREQYF. CDR3 bases: TGTGCCAGCAGTTACATCCGCGAGCAGTACTTC.

J is TRBJ1-1 and V is TRBV4-3, with no clear D. CDR3 length equals 14 residues. CDR1 and CDR2 (germline): LGHNA, YSLEER. Deletions cut 0 bases from V and 8 bases from J, with 13 bases between. For the CDR3, the DNA is TGCGCCAGCAGCCAAGATCAAGAGAGCCTCGAAGCTTTCTTT. Translation: CASSQDQESLEAFF.

The genes are TRBV10-3 and TRBJ2-1; 12 bases map to TRBD2. The CDR3 is 16 residues long. With 4 bases clipped from V and 10 bases from J, the junction kept 11 bases outside the gene matches. Germline V lookup: CDR1 ENHRY, CDR2 SYGVKD. Here the CDR3 reads CAISGPSGGAAWEQFF. Written as DNA, the CDR3 is TGTGCCATCAGTGGCCCTAGCGGGGGGGCTGCATGGGAGCAGTTCTTC.

The rearrangement links TRBV27 to TRBJ1-1, with 7 bases that match TRBD1. This CDR3 is built from 14 residues. CDR1 and CDR2 (germline): MNHEY, SMNVEV (reference sequence). V was pared by 4 bases and J by 8 bases, with 10 bases of the junction left unmatched. DNA of the CDR3: TGTGCCAGCAGTTATGGAGGGGGCCCTCGCGAAGCTTTCTTT. Amino acids: CASSYGGGPREAFF.

The chain uses TRBV2 and TRBJ2-7; D perhaps matches TRBD2 (5 bases). CDR1 and CDR2 (germline): SNHLY, FYNNEI. This CDR3 is 15 amino acids long. The ends were cut back, 7 bases at V and 2 bases at J, with 18 bases in the middle. The DNA of the CDR3 is TGTGCCAGCACTAATCTAGCAGTTAGCGCCTACGAGCAGTACTTC. It codes for CASTNLAVSAYEQYF.

This rearrangement joins TRBV9 to TRBJ1-1; 9 bases are shared with TRBD1. The trim removed 9 bases at V and 10 bases at J, leaving 7 bases unmatched. This CDR3 is 11 amino acids long. Germline loops: CDR1 SGDLS, CDR2 YYNGEE. CDR3 in DNA: TGTGCCACCGGGACAGGGTCTGTAGCTTTCTTT. It encodes CATGTGSVAFF.

The chain joins TRBV27 to TRBJ2-1, with 13 bases identical to TRBD2. CDR3 length: 15 amino acids. V gave up 6 bases and J gave up 7 bases; unmatched junction bases: 6. CDR1 is MNHEY and CDR2 is SMNVEV in the germline V gene (reference sequence). CDR3 bases: TGTGCCAGCAGCGCCGGGACTAGCGGGAAAAATGAGCAGTTCTTC. It translates to CASSAGTSGKNEQFF.

The V call is TRBV7-9, the J call TRBJ2-3; possibly TRBD1 for D (7 bases). Trimming pared 5 bases from V and 2 bases from J, leaving 17 bases between. This CDR3 is 16 amino acids long. Germline V gene data show CDR1 as SEHNR and CDR2 as FQNEAQ (reference sequence). The DNA for the CDR3 is TGTGCCAGCAGCCCTCAACAGGGGCGGGACACAGATACGCAGTATTTT. Amino acid sequence: CASSPQQGRDTDTQYF.

CDR3 region: CASSLMLADPRNGYTF. CDR3 nucleotides: TGTGCCAGCAGCTTAATGCTCGCGGATCCCCGAAACGGCTACACCTTC. The genes are TRBV7-2 and TRBJ1-2; no definite D call. Between the trimmed V and J ends, which lost 2 bases and 8 bases, there was a span of 21 bases. The CDR3 consists of 16 residues. Germline CDR1 is SGHTA and CDR2 is FQGNSA.

The V call is TRBV4-2, the J call TRBJ2-3; TRBD2 matches 15 bases. The CDR3 loop spans 20 amino acids. CDR1 and CDR2 from the germline V gene are LGHNA and YNFKEQ. V dropped 0 bases and J dropped 0; count of bases not matched to a gene: 7. The DNA for the CDR3 is TGTGCCAGCAGCCAAGACGGGGGGACTAGCGGGAGGTCTAGCACAGATACGCAGTATTTT. The encoded protein is CASSQDGGTSGRSSTDTQYF.

The V gene is TRBV4-2, the J gene TRBJ2-1; D is unresolved. Germline lookup yields CDR1 LGHNA and CDR2 YNFKEQ. This CDR3 has 14 residues. Trimming took 0 bases from V and 4 from J, leaving 7 bases between them. CDR3 coding DNA: TGTGCCAGCAGCCAAGATCTGACTTACAATGAGCAGTTCTTC. Translated, it gives CASSQDLTYNEQFF.

Only one count was recorded for this clone. The genes are TRBV15 and TRBJ2-5; 8 bases align to TRBD1. Germline V lookup: CDR1 LNHNV, CDR2 YYDKDF (reference sequence). V shed 1 base and J 5 bases; nucleotides not matched to a gene: 15. This CDR3 contains 18 residues. As DNA, the CDR3 is TGTGCCACCAGCAGAGCCTCCACCCGACAGGGGTCGTTTGAGACCCAGTACTTC. This encodes CATSRASTRQGSFETQYF.

The chain recombines TRBV19 with TRBJ2-7; TRBD1 matches 7 bases. This CDR3 has 15 amino acids. J gave up 3 bases and V 4 bases, and 9 bases lay outside the gene matches. CDR1 is LNHDA and CDR2 is SQIVND in the germline V gene (reference sequence). The CDR3 loop reads CASSRGPGTDYEQYF. In DNA form, the CDR3 reads TGTGCCAGTAGTAGAGGCCCCGGGACAGACTACGAGCAGTACTTC.

This sequence joins TRBV9 and TRBJ1-3, with unresolved D. CDR3 length: 13 residues. V was cut by 1 base and J by 0 bases, with 2 bases left in between. Looked up from germline, CDR1 is SGDLS and CDR2 is YYNGEE. For the CDR3, the DNA is TGTGCCAGCAGCGTACACTCTGGAAACACCATATATTTT. This gives the protein CASSVHSGNTIYF.